A selection of T cell receptor beta chains follows, all from one sample in a study of T-cell memory formation after mild COVID-19. TCRdb recomputed calls from the 5' RACE reads with MiXCR, one row per CDR3 protein. The sample yields more than 100,000 distinct CDR3 sequences, more than 15% seen once. Sequenced sample: PBMCs or a T cell subset sorted from them (not recorded which). The source is a man between 18 and 35 years old who had mild COVID-19 (a few samples of this study predate the infection). Cell type and time point are not known. The CDR3 runs from the conserved cysteine through the conserved F or W. The D gene is left open where the match is weak. Clone size is shown for a subset of rows, as once, few, many or a class of expanded clone.

j_call v_call clone_size d_call cdr3_nt cdr3_aa
TRBJ2-1 TRBV18 few - TGTGCCAGCTCACCACCGGCAGGGGTATACAATGAGCAGTTCTTC CASSPPAGVYNEQFF
TRBJ2-3 TRBV7-3 few TRBD1 TGTGCCAGCAGCGGGACAGGGGGCTCAGATACGCAGTATTTT CASSGTGGSDTQYF
TRBJ2-5 TRBV5-4 few TRBD2 TGTGCCAGCAGTCCCAAGCCCGGGGGGTTGTTGGGGGGAGAGACCCAGTACTTC CASSPKPGGLLGGETQYF
TRBJ2-7 TRBV2 - - TGTGCCAGCAGTGAAATCGAGGGGGGTTACGGCGAGCAGTACTTC CASSEIEGGYGEQYF
TRBJ1-5 TRBV5-6 - - TGTGCCAGCAGTTCGGATGGGTATAGCAATCAGCCCCAGCATTTT CASSSDGYSNQPQHF
TRBJ2-1 TRBV3-1 - TRBD2 TGTGCCAGCAGCCTAGCGGGGAACTACAATGAGCAGTTCTTC CASSLAGNYNEQFF
TRBJ2-3 TRBV6-6 - - TGTGCCAGCACTTCCACAGATACGCAGTATTTT CASTSTDTQYF
TRBJ2-5 TRBV25-1 - TRBD2 TGTGCCACCCCCTTAGCGGGGGGGCGGGAGACCCAGTACTTC CATPLAGGRETQYF
TRBJ2-1 TRBV9 few TRBD2 TGTGCCAGCAGCGTAGCTATCCGGGGGGGCCGGAATGAGCAGTTCTTC CASSVAIRGGRNEQFF
TRBJ1-5 TRBV11-2 few - TGTGCCAGCAGCCTAGCGGCCGGAAATCAGCCCCAGCATTTT CASSLAAGNQPQHF
TRBJ2-1 TRBV28 - TRBD2 TGTGCCAGCATCCAAGCGGGAAGCTCCTACAATGAGCAGTTCTTC CASIQAGSSYNEQFF
TRBJ2-7 TRBV12-3/TRBV12-4 few - TGTGCCAGCAGTTTAGCGCGGAGGGGGTTGTACGAGCAGTACTTC CASSLARRGLYEQYF
TRBJ2-3 TRBV7-3 - TRBD2 TGTGCCAGCAGCTTAAGGGGAATCAGCGGGGGGGCCAAAGATACGCAGTATTTT CASSLRGISGGAKDTQYF
TRBJ2-2 TRBV9 many TRBD2 TGTGCCAGCAGCCCCAGCGGGGGGGCGCACACCGGGGAGCTGTTTTTT CASSPSGGAHTGELFF